Below, one T cell receptor (beta chain) is given with its context. The antigen is undetermined. The germline CDR1 and CDR2 sequences are DFQATT and SNEGSKA (reference sequence). The CDR3 is 13 amino acids. With V trimmed by 4 bases and J by 8 bases, 7 bases remained unmatched. This sample is drawn from a study of blood T cells in healthy people across ages. Whenever a sample was processed, at least 6 million PBMCs were isolated. Findings and caveats of the study: Long-lived donors carried more naive CD4+ cells and greater diversity than aged donors.

The second PCR ran roughly 6 to 11 cycles with a sample-barcoded 5' primer and J-beta primers. Each cDNA molecule, via a template-switch adaptor with 12 random nucleotides, was tagged. TCRdb fed the 5' RACE reads into MiXCR, producing one record per CDR3 protein. Of 1.5 million to 2 million distinct CDR3 sequences listed, 49% are singletons. This TCR was sampled from a woman aged 40-49 years in good health. The rearrangement uses TRBV20-1 and TRBJ1-4; TRBD1 matches at 7 bases. Source material: blood. Here the CDR3 DNA reads TGCAGTGCTACATTTAGGGACAGAGAAAAACTGTTTTTT. Translating gives CSATFRDREKLFF.